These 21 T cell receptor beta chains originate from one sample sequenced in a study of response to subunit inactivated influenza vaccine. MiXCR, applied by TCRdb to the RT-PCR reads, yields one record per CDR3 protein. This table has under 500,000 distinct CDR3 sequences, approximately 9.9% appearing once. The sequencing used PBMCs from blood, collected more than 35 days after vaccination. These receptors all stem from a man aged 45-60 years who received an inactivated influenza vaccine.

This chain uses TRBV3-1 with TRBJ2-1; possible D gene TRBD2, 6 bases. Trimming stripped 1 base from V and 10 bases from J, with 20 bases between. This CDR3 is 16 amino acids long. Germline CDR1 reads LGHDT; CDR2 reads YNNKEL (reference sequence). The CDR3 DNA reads TGTGCCAGCAGCCAAGGGGAGCGGGCACTACAATGGGAGCAGTTCTTC. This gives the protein CASSQGERALQWEQFF.

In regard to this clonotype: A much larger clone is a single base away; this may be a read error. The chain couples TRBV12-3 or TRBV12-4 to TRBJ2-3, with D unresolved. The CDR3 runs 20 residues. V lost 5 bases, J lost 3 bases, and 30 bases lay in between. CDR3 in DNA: TGTGCCAGCAGTCCCCGAAGACGGTTCGTTCAAGGAAGGAGAACAGATACGCAGTATTTT. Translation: CASSPRRRFVQGRRTDTQYF.

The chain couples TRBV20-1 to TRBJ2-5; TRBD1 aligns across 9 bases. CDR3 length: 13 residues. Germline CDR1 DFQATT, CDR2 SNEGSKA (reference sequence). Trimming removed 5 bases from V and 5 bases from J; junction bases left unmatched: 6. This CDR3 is CSALQGARETQYF. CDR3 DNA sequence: TGCAGTGCTTTACAGGGGGCACGGGAGACCCAGTACTTC.

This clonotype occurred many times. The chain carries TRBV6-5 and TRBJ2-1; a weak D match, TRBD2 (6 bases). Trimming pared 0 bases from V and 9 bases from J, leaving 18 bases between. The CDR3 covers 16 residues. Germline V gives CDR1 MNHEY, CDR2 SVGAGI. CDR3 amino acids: CASSYSRGMDHGEQFF. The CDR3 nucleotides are TGTGCCAGCAGTTACTCTCGGGGGATGGATCACGGTGAGCAGTTCTTC.

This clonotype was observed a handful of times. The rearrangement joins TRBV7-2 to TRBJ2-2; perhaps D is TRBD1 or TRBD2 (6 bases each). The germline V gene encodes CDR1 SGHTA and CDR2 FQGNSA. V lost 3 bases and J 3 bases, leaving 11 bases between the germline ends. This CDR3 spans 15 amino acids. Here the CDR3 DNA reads TGTGCCAGCAGCTTCGGAGGGGGGTACACCGGGGAGCTGTTTTTT. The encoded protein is CASSFGGGYTGELFF.

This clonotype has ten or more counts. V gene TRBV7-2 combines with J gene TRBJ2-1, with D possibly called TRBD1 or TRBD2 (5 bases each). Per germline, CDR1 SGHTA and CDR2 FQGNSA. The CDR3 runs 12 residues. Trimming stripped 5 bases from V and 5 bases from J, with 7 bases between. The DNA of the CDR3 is TGTGCCAGCAGCCCGGGGCACAATGAGCAGTTCTTC. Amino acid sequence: CASSPGHNEQFF.

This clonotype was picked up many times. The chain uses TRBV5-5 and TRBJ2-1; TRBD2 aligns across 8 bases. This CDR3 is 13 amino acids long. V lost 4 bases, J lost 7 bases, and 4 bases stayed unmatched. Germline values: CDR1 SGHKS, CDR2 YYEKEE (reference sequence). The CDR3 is CASSPIAGNEQFF. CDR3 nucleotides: TGTGCCAGCAGCCCTATAGCGGGGAATGAGCAGTTCTTC.

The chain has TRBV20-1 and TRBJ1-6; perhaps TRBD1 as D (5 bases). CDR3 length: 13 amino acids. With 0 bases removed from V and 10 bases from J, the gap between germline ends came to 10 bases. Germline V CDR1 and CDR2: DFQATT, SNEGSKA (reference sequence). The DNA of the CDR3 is TGCAGTGCTAGAGACATGGGGGAGTCACCCCTCCACTTT. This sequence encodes CSARDMGESPLHF.

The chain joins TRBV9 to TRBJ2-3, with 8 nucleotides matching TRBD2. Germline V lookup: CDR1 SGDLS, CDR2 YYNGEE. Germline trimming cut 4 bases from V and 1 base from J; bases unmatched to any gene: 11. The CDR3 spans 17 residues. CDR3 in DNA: TGTGCCAGCAGCACCAGACCAAGCGGGAGTGGCACAGATACGCAGTATTTT. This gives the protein CASSTRPSGSGTDTQYF.

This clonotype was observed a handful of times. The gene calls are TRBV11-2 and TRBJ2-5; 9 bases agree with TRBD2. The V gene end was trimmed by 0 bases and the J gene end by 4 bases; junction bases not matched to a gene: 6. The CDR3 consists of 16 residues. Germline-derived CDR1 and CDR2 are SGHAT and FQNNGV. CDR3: CASSLDASGASETQYF. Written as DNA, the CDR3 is TGTGCCAGCAGCTTAGATGCTAGCGGGGCGTCAGAGACCCAGTACTTC.

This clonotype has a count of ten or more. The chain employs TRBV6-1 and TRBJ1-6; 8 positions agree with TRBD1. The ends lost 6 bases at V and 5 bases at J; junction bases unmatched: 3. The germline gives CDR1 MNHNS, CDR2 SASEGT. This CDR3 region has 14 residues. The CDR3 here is CASRGQGHNSPLHF. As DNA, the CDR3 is TGTGCCAGCAGAGGACAGGGCCATAATTCACCCCTCCACTTT.

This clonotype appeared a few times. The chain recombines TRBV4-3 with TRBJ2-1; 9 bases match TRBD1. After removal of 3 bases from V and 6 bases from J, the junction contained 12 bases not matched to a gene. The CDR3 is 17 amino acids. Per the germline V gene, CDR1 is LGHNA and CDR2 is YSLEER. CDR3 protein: CASSQGWRDRVSNEQFF. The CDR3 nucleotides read TGCGCCAGCAGCCAGGGGTGGCGGGACAGGGTCTCCAATGAGCAGTTCTTC.

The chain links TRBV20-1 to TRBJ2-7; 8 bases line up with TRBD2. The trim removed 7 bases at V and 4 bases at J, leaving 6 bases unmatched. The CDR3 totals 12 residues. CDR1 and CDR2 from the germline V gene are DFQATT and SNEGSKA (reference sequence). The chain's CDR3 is CSVWGLGYEQYF. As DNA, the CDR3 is TGCAGTGTTTGGGGACTAGGGTACGAGCAGTACTTC.

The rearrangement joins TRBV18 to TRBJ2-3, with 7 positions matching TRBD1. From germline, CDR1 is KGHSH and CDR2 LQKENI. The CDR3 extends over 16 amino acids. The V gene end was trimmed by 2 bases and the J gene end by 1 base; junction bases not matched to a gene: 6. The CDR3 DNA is TGTGCCAGCTCACCATCTGAGGGGGCGGGCACAGATACGCAGTATTTT. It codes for CASSPSEGAGTDTQYF.

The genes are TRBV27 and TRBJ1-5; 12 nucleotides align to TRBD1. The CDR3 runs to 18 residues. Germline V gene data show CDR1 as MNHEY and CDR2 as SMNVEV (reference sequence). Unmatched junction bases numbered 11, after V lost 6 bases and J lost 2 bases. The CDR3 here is CASRLLGGTGGGNQPQHF. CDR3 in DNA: TGTGCCAGCAGACTATTGGGAGGGACAGGGGGCGGCAATCAGCCCCAGCATTTT.

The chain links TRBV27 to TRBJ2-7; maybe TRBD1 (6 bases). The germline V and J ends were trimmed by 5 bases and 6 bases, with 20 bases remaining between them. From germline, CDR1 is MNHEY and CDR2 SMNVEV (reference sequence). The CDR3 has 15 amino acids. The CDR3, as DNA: TGTGCCAGCAGTACAAAGACAGGACCCTACGGCGAGCAGTACTTC. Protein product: CASSTKTGPYGEQYF.

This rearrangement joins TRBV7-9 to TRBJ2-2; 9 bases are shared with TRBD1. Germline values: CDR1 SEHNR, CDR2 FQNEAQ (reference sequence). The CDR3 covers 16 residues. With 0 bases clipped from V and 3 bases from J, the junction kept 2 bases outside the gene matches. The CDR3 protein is CASSLAGTGHTGELFF. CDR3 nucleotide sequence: TGTGCCAGCAGCTTAGCCGGGACAGGGCACACCGGGGAGCTGTTTTTT.

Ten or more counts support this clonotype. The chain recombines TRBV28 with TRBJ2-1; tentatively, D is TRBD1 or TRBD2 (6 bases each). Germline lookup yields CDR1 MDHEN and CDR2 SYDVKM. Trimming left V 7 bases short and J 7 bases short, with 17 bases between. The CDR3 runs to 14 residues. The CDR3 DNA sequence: TGTGCCAGCACCCTACCGGGGGCGAGGAATGAGCAGTTCTTC. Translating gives CASTLPGARNEQFF.

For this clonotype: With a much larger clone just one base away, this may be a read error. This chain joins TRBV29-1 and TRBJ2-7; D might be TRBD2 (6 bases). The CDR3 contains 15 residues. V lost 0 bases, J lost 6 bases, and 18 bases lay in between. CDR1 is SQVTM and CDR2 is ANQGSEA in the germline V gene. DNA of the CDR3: TGCAGCGTTGAAGATTGGGTAGCGGAAGCTGTCGAGCAGTACTTC. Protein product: CSVEDWVAEAVEQYF.

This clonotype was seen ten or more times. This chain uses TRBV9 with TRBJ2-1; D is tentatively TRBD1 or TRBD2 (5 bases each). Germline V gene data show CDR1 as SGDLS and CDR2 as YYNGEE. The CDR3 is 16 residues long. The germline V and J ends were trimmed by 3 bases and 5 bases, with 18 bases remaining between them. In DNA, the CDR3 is TGTGCCAGCAGCGCCCCGCCGGGACGACGCCACAATGAGCAGTTCTTC. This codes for CASSAPPGRRHNEQFF.

The CDR3 DNA sequence: TGCGCCAGCAGCCAAGGGCTAGCGGGGGGCCCAGTTCAGGGGGCGCAGTATTTT. Translation gives CASSQGLAGGPVQGAQYF. The genes are TRBV4-3 and TRBJ2-3, with TRBD2 matching over 11 bases. J was trimmed by 10 bases and V by 1 base; bases with no gene match: 16. The CDR3 has 18 residues. Germline V gene lookup returns CDR1 LGHNA and CDR2 YSLEER.